This T cell receptor (beta chain) appears in the sequencing data of a study of blood T cells in healthy people across ages (dated by TCRdb to the mid-2010s). Regarding the research as a whole: In model experiments, template switching captured about one uniquely barcoded TCR beta cDNA molecule for every two T cells. Donors were grouped into four age groups: young (average roughly 15 years), middle-aged (about 38), aged (around 60) and long-lived (just over 80). To avoid experimental bias, donors of different ages were distributed randomly across sequencing lanes. Two additional independent replicas of 1 million unique cDNA reads from the same blood draw were analyzed for two donors (one aged 18 to 29 and one aged 80 or older). Using deep sequencing normalized with unique cDNA molecular identifiers, the study measured how TCR beta repertoire diversity changes with age. Broad study findings and their caveats: As age increased, observed TCR beta diversity per million T cells dropped in a roughly linear way, and a significant reduction was already evident by age around 41. Compared with the aged group, the long-lived group had more naive CD4+ T cells, fewer expanded clones and increased TCR diversity, suggesting age selection. Because the CMV infection status of the donors was unknown, age-related changes in expanded clonotypes may potentially have been confounded. The percentage of naive T cells measured by flow cytometry correlated strongly with observed TCR beta diversity. Since profiling was done on bulk unsorted PBMCs, naive and antigen-experienced compartments could not be conclusively compared. Estimates of total diversity based on one million sequenced T cells were regarded as lower bounds and as underestimates.

Library preparation used 5' RACE. The reads were generated on an Illumina HiSeq 2500. A second PCR of about 7 to 12 cycles was run with a J-beta primer mix and a sample-barcoded 5' primer. A template-switch 5' adaptor carrying 12 random nucleotides introduced a unique molecular identifier onto each TCR beta cDNA molecule. At least 3 million CDR3-containing paired-end reads were obtained from each sample. The Mint cDNA synthesis kit, primed by a TRBC-specific oligonucleotide, was used to synthesize first-strand cDNA from all RNA. Following uracil-DNA glycosylase treatment, all cDNA underwent a first 18-cycle PCR with the universal primers M1SS and BC2_uni_R. Per the authors' processing: Normalization of each sample was performed by random selection of 1 million high-quality reads, each carrying a distinct molecular identifier. Instead of being binned into consensus sequences, reads with shared molecular identifiers were discarded. MiTCR, run with a Q25 quality threshold and the strictest error-elimination algorithm, handled CDR3 identification, clonotype clustering and error correction. A nonparametric unseen species model with Euler transformation was used to estimate lower-bound total TCR beta diversity. TCRdb cleaned the public reads at Q25 with fastp, built clones with MiXCR and kept in-frame beta chains. Identical CDR3 protein sequences are pooled into one entry, listed with their most common genes and DNA. In this record, the V and J calls reflect TCRdb's handling and not the investigators' own analysis. In this sample the table shows about 1,800,000 distinct CDR3 sequences, 28% of which occur a single time. The ten largest clones take up more than 6% of the sample.

As concerns this clonotype: The antigen it recognizes is unknown. It has no much larger one-base neighbor in the sample; base qualities were not kept.

The roughly 39 donors, aged about 6 to 95 years, were systemically healthy Caucasian individuals from Russia. Each donor gave roughly 9.5 milliliters of peripheral blood, collected into EDTA-treated Vacutainer tubes. PBMCs were isolated by Ficoll-Paque density-gradient centrifugation, with at least 6 million obtained per sample. Total RNA was extracted from PBMCs with Trizol reagent, with at least 5 micrograms obtained per sample. The percentages of naive CD45RAhigh/CD27high T cells were determined by flow cytometry on a PBMC aliquot from every donor. Measured from the cysteine to the phenylalanine, the CDR3 is 15 residues long. Left in the record is the CDR3 DNA by itself, 45 bases read in frame from the first base. The germline V gene yields SGHRS for CDR1 and YFSETQ for CDR2. V ends up 8 bases short and J 8 bases short, with an unmatched junction base count of 10.

The sequence links TRBV5-1 to TRBJ2-1, and TRBD2 matches 13 of the central bases. This clonotype was sampled from a woman in her twenties or thirties in good health. Material: blood. Read as DNA, the sequence is TGCGCCAGTTCTACCCTGACTAGCGGGGGGTATGAGCAGTTCTTC. Translated, this gives CASSTLTSGGYEQFF.